What follows are 16 T cell receptor beta chains derived from one specimen sequenced in a study of shared clonotypes between healthy human individuals. Method: immunoSEQ multiplex PCR; TCRdb's copy keeps in-frame clones and lacks some. Found here are some 1.5 million clones, nearly 99% of them singletons; the top ten hold around 0.47%. Material for sequencing was naive CD4+ T cells sorted from blood. Described subset: CD45RA+ positively selected. Receptors originate from a man between 25 and 39 years old in good health.

The chain joins TRBV6-5 to TRBJ2-7; TRBD1 is a possible D gene (6 bases). Germline assignment: CDR1 MNHEY and CDR2 SVGAGI. The length of the CDR3 is 13 residues. V gave up 5 bases and J gave up 3 bases, with 11 bases separating them. CDR3 DNA: TGTGCCAGCAGTCGGACAGTAAACTACGAGCAGTACTTC. The encoded protein is CASSRTVNYEQYF.

On this clone: Other DNA sequences of this sample code for an identical CDR3. This chain joins TRBV29-1 and TRBJ2-1; TRBD1 aligns across 7 bases. This CDR3 spans 14 amino acids. After removal of 5 bases from V and 1 base from J, the junction contained 5 bases not matched to a gene. CDR1 and CDR2 (germline): SQVTM, ANQGSEA. CDR3 loop: CSVLGRGSYNEQFF. Written as DNA, the CDR3 is TGCAGCGTTTTGGGCAGGGGGTCCTACAATGAGCAGTTCTTC.

The chain joins TRBV6-6 to TRBJ2-7; TRBD1 matches 7 bases. The CDR3 contains 14 residues. V lost 6 bases, J lost 5 bases, and 10 bases stayed unmatched. CDR1 and CDR2 from the germline V gene are MNHNY and SVGAGI (reference sequence). This chain's CDR3 is CASRMQGVVDEQYF. The CDR3 DNA reads TGTGCCAGCAGGATGCAGGGGGTCGTGGACGAGCAGTACTTC.

The rearrangement joins TRBV7-8 to TRBJ2-5; no clear D. The germline V and J ends were trimmed by 6 bases and 5 bases, with 19 bases remaining between them. Germline V lookup: CDR1 SGHVS, CDR2 FQNEAQ. The CDR3 loop spans 15 amino acids. The CDR3 DNA sequence: TGTGCCAGCAGGCTAGGCAGGACCCGTATGGAGACCCAGTACTTC. The encoded protein is CASRLGRTRMETQYF. The full variable domain, rest sourced from reference TRBV7-8 and TRBJ2-5, is GAGVSQSPRYKVAKRGQDVALRCDPISGHVSLFWYQQALGQGPEFLTYFQNEAQLDKSGLPSDRFFAERPEGSVSTLKIQRTQQEDSAVYLCASRLGRTRMETQYFGPGTRLLVL.

The chain is built from TRBV7-8 and TRBJ1-1, with D perhaps TRBD1 (5 bases). The CDR3 spans 14 residues. Germline V gives CDR1 SGHVS, CDR2 FQNEAQ. The V and J ends lost 5 bases and 1 base respectively, with 11 bases between them. CDR3 bases: TGTGCCAGCAGCCCAAGGGGTACGAACACTGAAGCTTTCTTT. This sequence encodes CASSPRGTNTEAFF.

This rearrangement joins TRBV9 to TRBJ2-2, with 10 bases aligning to TRBD1. The CDR3 is 19 residues long. CDR1 is SGDLS, CDR2 YYNGEE, per germline. Trimming cost V 3 bases and J 0 bases; bases outside gene matches: 11. The CDR3: CASSARDRGQFANTGELFF. The CDR3 coding sequence is TGTGCCAGCAGCGCACGGGACAGGGGCCAGTTCGCGAACACCGGGGAGCTGTTTTTT.

The chain uses TRBV5-1 and TRBJ2-7; 7 bases line up with TRBD1. CDR1 and CDR2 from the germline V gene are SGHRS and YFSETQ. The CDR3 covers 13 residues. The ends lost 5 bases at V and 12 bases at J; junction bases unmatched: 14. The CDR3: CASRGTAEVRLYF. As DNA, the CDR3 is TGCGCCAGCAGAGGGACAGCTGAAGTTCGACTGTACTTC. The full variable domain, completed using reference TRBV5-1 and TRBJ2-7, is KAGVTQTPRYLIKTRGQQVTLSCSPISGHRSVSWYQQTPGQGLQFLFEYFSETQRNKGNFPGRFSGRQFSNSRSEMNVSTLELGDSALYLCASRGTAEVRLYFGPGTRLTVT.

The J gene is TRBJ2-5, the V gene TRBV7-2; 8 bases agree with TRBD2. Germline assignment: CDR1 SGHTA and CDR2 FQGNSA. Trimming at V came to 7 bases and at J to 3 bases, leaving 10 bases not matched to a gene. The CDR3 is made up of 15 amino acids. CDR3 region: CASTISSGMEETQYF. The CDR3 DNA sequence: TGTGCCAGCACCATTAGTAGCGGGATGGAAGAGACCCAGTACTTC.

The chain recombines TRBV30 with TRBJ2-4, with TRBD2 matching 7 bases. The CDR3 is made up of 15 amino acids. Germline V gene data show CDR1 as GTSNPN and CDR2 as SVGIG (reference sequence). With V trimmed by 0 bases and J by 8 bases, 10 bases remained unmatched. CDR3 residues: CAWSVGGGPSHIQYF. Here the CDR3 DNA reads TGTGCCTGGAGTGTCGGGGGAGGGCCTTCACACATTCAGTACTTC.

The rearrangement uses TRBV18 and TRBJ2-5; TRBD2 agrees at 12 bases. With 6 bases clipped from V and 5 bases from J, the junction kept 4 bases outside the gene matches. The germline gives CDR1 KGHSH, CDR2 LQKENI. The CDR3 extends over 14 amino acids. The CDR3 here is CASSLAGGQETQYF. CDR3 nucleotide sequence: TGTGCCAGCTCGCTAGCGGGAGGGCAGGAGACCCAGTACTTC.

V and J are TRBV28 and TRBJ2-5; 7 positions match TRBD2. Germline V gives CDR1 MDHEN, CDR2 SYDVKM. The V gene end was trimmed by 6 bases and the J gene end by 5 bases; junction bases not matched to a gene: 6. This CDR3 contains 13 residues. CDR3 bases: TGTGCCAGCAGAGAGGGAGGGCGTGAGACCCAGTACTTC. Translated, it gives CASREGGRETQYF.

The V and J genes are TRBV4-3 and TRBJ2-7, with 8 bases that match TRBD2. V was pared by 4 bases and J by 2 bases, with 10 bases of the junction left unmatched. The CDR3 sequence is 16 residues long. Germline CDR1 is LGHNA and CDR2 is YSLEER. CDR3 nucleotides: TGCGCCAGCAGCCCCCGGACCGCGGGGGGCCCCTACGAGCAGTACTTC. This codes for CASSPRTAGGPYEQYF.

This chain links TRBV5-5 with TRBJ2-1, with D tentatively TRBD2 (5 bases). The V end was cut by 2 bases, the J end by 2 bases, with 11 bases between. The CDR3 loop spans 15 amino acids. Germline loops: CDR1 SGHKS, CDR2 YYEKEE (reference sequence). CDR3 loop: CASSLGGSAYNEQFF. The CDR3 DNA reads as TGTGCCAGCAGCTTAGGTGGGAGTGCCTACAATGAGCAGTTCTTC.

V and J are TRBV5-5 and TRBJ2-3; TRBD1 is a possible D gene (6 bases). Trimming took off 3 bases at V and 0 bases at J, with 11 bases between the two ends. Germline CDR1 is SGHKS and CDR2 is YYEKEE (reference sequence). CDR3 length: 15 residues. The CDR3 protein is CASSSGTQSTDTQYF. The CDR3 nucleotides read TGTGCCAGCAGCTCCGGGACACAAAGCACAGATACGCAGTATTTT.

The V gene is TRBV7-9, the J gene TRBJ2-5, with 10 bases identical to TRBD2. CDR1 SEHNR and CDR2 FQNEAQ come from the germline V gene (reference sequence). Germline trimming cut 1 base from V and 3 bases from J; bases unmatched to any gene: 5. The CDR3 is 16 amino acids. CDR3 nucleotide sequence: TGTGCCAGCAGCTTAGTGGTCCTAGCGGGAGAAGAGACCCAGTACTTC. It translates to CASSLVVLAGEETQYF.

This chain joins TRBV5-5 and TRBJ2-7, with 7 bases lining up with TRBD2. The V gene end was trimmed by 3 bases and the J gene end by 2 bases; junction bases not matched to a gene: 5. The germline V gene has CDR1 SGHKS and CDR2 YYEKEE (reference sequence). The CDR3 sequence is 14 residues long. This chain's CDR3 is CASSSTGLTYEQYF. Here the CDR3 DNA reads TGTGCCAGCAGCTCTACGGGACTAACCTACGAGCAGTACTTC.